The clone carrying this TCR beta chain has only a few counts. Its matching antigen is unknown. Primers used in a second PCR of roughly 6 to 12 cycles were a sample-barcoded 5' primer and a J-beta primer mix. MiXCR was run by TCRdb on the 5' RACE reads, yielding one entry per CDR3 protein. This sample has under 750,000 distinct CDR3 sequences; around half occur once, and the top ten carry 20% to 25%. This sample stems from a study of blood T cells in healthy people across ages. Study-wide points: The fall in TCR beta diversity per million T cells was roughly linear with age. Observed TCR beta diversity showed a strong correlation with the percentage of naive T cells as measured by flow cytometry.

This CDR3 contains 13 residues. Trimming took 6 bases from V and 2 from J, leaving 9 bases between them. Germline CDR1 and CDR2: SNHLY and FYNNEI. The chain couples TRBV2 to TRBJ2-3; D is unclear. Sequenced sample: blood. The sequence was collected from a man at least 80 years old in good health. The CDR3 bases are TGTGCCAGCAGGAAAGGGTACACAGATACGCAGTATTTT. Translation: CASRKGYTDTQYF.